Each of the 28 T cell receptor beta chains below was sequenced from the same sample in a study of identical twins. Via MiXCR, TCRdb re-called the 5' RACE reads, giving one row per CDR3 protein. There are a few hundred thousand distinct CDR3 sequences in the sample; roughly 8% occur only once, and less than 4% lies in the top ten. The same data also went into a second study, on yellow fever vaccine responses in identical twins.

Sequencing input: CD8+ T cells sorted from blood. These receptor sequences come from a woman between 18 and 30 years old in good health.

A few counts support this clonotype. V gene TRBV27 combines with J gene TRBJ2-1; TRBD2 aligns across 14 bases. The trim removed 8 bases at V and 8 bases at J, leaving 23 bases unmatched. This CDR3 has 20 residues. The germline V gene has CDR1 MNHEY and CDR2 SMNVEV (reference sequence). In DNA, the CDR3 is TGTGCCAGCTCGGGGTTCTCGGGACTAGCGGGAGTGTCCTTACGGGATGAGCAGTTCTTC. It translates to CASSGFSGLAGVSLRDEQFF.

This rearrangement joins TRBV7-9 to TRBJ2-1, with TRBD1 as a possible D gene (5 bases). The germline V gene has CDR1 SEHNR and CDR2 FQNEAQ (reference sequence). Trimming left V 0 bases short and J 8 bases short, with 8 bases between. CDR3 length equals 13 residues. CDR3 nucleotides: TGTGCCAGCAGCTTAGCGCTAGGGGATGAGCAGTTCTTC. Its protein product is CASSLALGDEQFF.

In DNA form, the CDR3 reads TGTGCCACCAGCGGGGGACAGGGGGCAATTTTCTACGAGCAGTACTTC. Residues: CATSGGQGAIFYEQYF. The chain couples TRBV15 to TRBJ2-7, with TRBD1 matching 12 bases. CDR1 is LNHNV and CDR2 is YYDKDF in the germline V gene (reference sequence). This CDR3 is 16 amino acids long. V trimming: 5 bases; J trimming: 3 bases; junction bases outside the gene matches: 8.

V usage is TRBV15 and J usage is TRBJ2-3; D unresolved. This CDR3 is 12 amino acids long. With 1 base removed from V and 8 bases from J, the gap between germline ends came to 7 bases. In germline, CDR1 is LNHNV, CDR2 YYDKDF (reference sequence). The CDR3 here is CATSRGDLTQYF. In DNA, the CDR3 is TGTGCCACCAGCAGAGGGGATCTTACGCAGTATTTT.

This clonotype occurred many times. The rearrangement links TRBV28 to TRBJ1-1; no definite D call. Germline CDR1 MDHEN, CDR2 SYDVKM. The CDR3 is 11 amino acids. Trimming took 7 bases from V and 0 from J, leaving 3 bases between them. Here the CDR3 reads CASNLNTEAFF. CDR3 DNA sequence: TGTGCCAGCAACCTGAACACTGAAGCTTTCTTT.

The sample holds many counts of this clonotype. The gene calls are TRBV10-3 and TRBJ2-3; D is uncertain. Trimming removed 0 bases from V and 2 bases from J, with 3 bases in between. The CDR3 consists of 13 residues. Germline V lookup: CDR1 ENHRY, CDR2 SYGVKD. The CDR3 coding sequence is TGTGCCATCAGTGAGTCCTCCACAGATACGCAGTATTTT. Translated: CAISESSTDTQYF.

This clonotype was picked up many times. The chain is built from TRBV29-1 and TRBJ1-1, with no clear D. Germline assignment: CDR1 SQVTM and CDR2 ANQGSEA. Trimming shortened V by 7 bases and J by 5 bases, and 14 bases separated the two germline ends. The CDR3 has 12 amino acids. This chain's CDR3 is CSAGLGSTEAFF. The CDR3 bases are TGCAGCGCCGGCCTGGGGAGTACTGAAGCTTTCTTT.

There are a few counts of this clonotype. CDR3 sequence: CATSDSSFDEQFF. The CDR3 region has the DNA TGTGCCACCAGTGATTCCTCATTTGATGAGCAGTTCTTC. The chain recombines TRBV24-1 with TRBJ2-1; no reliable D call. The germline gives CDR1 KGHDR, CDR2 SFDVKD. V was cut by 2 bases and J by 8 bases, with 9 bases left in between. CDR3 length equals 13 residues.

The rearrangement uses TRBV4-3 and TRBJ2-2, with D tentatively TRBD2 (6 bases). CDR3 size: 15 residues. Per germline, CDR1 LGHNA and CDR2 YSLEER. Trimming took off 5 bases at V and 0 bases at J, with 10 bases between the two ends. CDR3 sequence (DNA): TGCGCCAGCAGCATCGGGGGACCGAACACCGGGGAGCTGTTTTTT. Translation: CASSIGGPNTGELFF.

This clonotype occurred a few times. The chain joins TRBV27 to TRBJ2-1, with D possibly TRBD2 on 5 matching bases. The CDR3 extends over 14 amino acids. The V gene lost 2 bases and the J gene lost 1 base, with 6 bases spanning the gap. Germline V gives CDR1 MNHEY, CDR2 SMNVEV (reference sequence). The CDR3 reads CASSLGESYNEQFF. The CDR3 bases are TGTGCCAGCAGTTTAGGGGAGTCCTACAATGAGCAGTTCTTC.

This clonotype was observed many times. The V gene is TRBV5-5, the J gene TRBJ2-7; D not certain. V was trimmed by 0 bases and J by 2 bases, leaving 9 bases between them. This CDR3 is 14 amino acids long. The germline V gene has CDR1 SGHKS and CDR2 YYEKEE (reference sequence). CDR3 sequence: CASSLAVGTYEQYF. Written as DNA, the CDR3 is TGTGCCAGCAGCTTGGCCGTTGGAACCTACGAGCAGTACTTC.

Remarks on this clonotype: It may be a read error: a sequence one base away is much more abundant. The chain uses TRBV7-9 and TRBJ2-2, with 7 positions matching TRBD2. CDR3 length: 16 residues. Germline V gene sequence: CDR1 SEHNR, CDR2 FQNEAQ (reference sequence). The CDR3 loop is CASSPRAGENTEELFF. CDR3 coding DNA: TGTGCCAGCAGCCCGAGGGCGGGAGAGAACACCGAGGAGCTGTTTTTT.

Only a few counts were recorded for this clonotype. The genes are TRBV12-3 or TRBV12-4 and TRBJ1-4; weak D call: TRBD1 (5 bases). The length of the CDR3 is 13 residues. V shed 8 bases and J shed 8 bases, with 15 bases lying between them. CDR3: CASSRGVKEKLFF. The CDR3 DNA sequence: TGTGCCAGCTCGAGGGGAGTCAAAGAAAAACTGTTTTTT.

This clonotype turned up a few times. This rearrangement joins TRBV20-1 to TRBJ2-7, with 10 bases that match TRBD2. Germline CDR1 is DFQATT and CDR2 is SNEGSKA (reference sequence). The CDR3 has 15 amino acids. The V and J ends lost 6 bases and 2 bases, in that order; junction bases with no gene match: 10. CDR3: CSATMLAGVPYEQYF. The CDR3 DNA follows: TGCAGTGCCACGATGCTAGCGGGAGTACCCTACGAGCAGTACTTC.

This clonotype turned up a few times. The V gene is TRBV19, the J gene TRBJ1-1, with D possibly matching TRBD1 (6 bases). CDR1 is LNHDA and CDR2 is SQIVND in the germline V gene (reference sequence). CDR3 length equals 13 residues. The ends were cut back, 3 bases at V and 4 bases at J, with 9 bases in the middle. The CDR3 region has the DNA TGTGCCAGTAGTATCGAGGGGGTCACTGAAGCTTTCTTT. Protein: CASSIEGVTEAFF. Full variable domain (missing parts from reference TRBV19 and TRBJ1-1): DGGITQSPKYLFRKEGQNVTLSCEQNLNHDAMYWYRQDPGQGLRLIYYSQIVNDFQKGDIAEGYSVSREKKESFPLTVTSAQKNPTAFYLCASSIEGVTEAFFGQGTRLTVV.

The CDR3 is CASSELVGQGGHEQFF. CDR3 sequence (DNA): TGTGCCAGCAGTGAACTCGTTGGACAGGGGGGCCATGAGCAGTTCTTC. The chain uses TRBV25-1 and TRBJ2-1, with 10 bases matching TRBD1. CDR1 is MGHDK and CDR2 is SYGVNS in the germline V gene. The V segment lost 2 bases and the J segment 8 bases; nucleotides outside the gene matches: 9. This CDR3 contains 16 residues.

V gene TRBV20-1 combines with J gene TRBJ2-2; D is tentatively TRBD1 or TRBD2 (5 bases each). The CDR3 has 14 residues. The germline V gene encodes CDR1 DFQATT and CDR2 SNEGSKA (reference sequence). With 0 bases removed from V and 4 bases from J, the gap between germline ends came to 9 bases. CDR3 bases: TGCAGTGCTAGAGATAGAGGGGCCACCGGGGAGCTGTTTTTT. Its protein is CSARDRGATGELFF.

At least ten counts were recorded for this clonotype. This sequence joins TRBV29-1 and TRBJ1-2, with D possibly matching TRBD1 (5 bases). The CDR3 covers 13 residues. With 3 bases removed from V and 0 bases from J, the gap between germline ends came to 8 bases. In germline, CDR1 is SQVTM, CDR2 ANQGSEA. The CDR3: CSVEDISNYGYTF. CDR3 in DNA: TGCAGCGTTGAGGACATTTCTAACTATGGCTACACCTTC.

J is TRBJ2-7 and V is TRBV27; no definite D call. Trimming removed 0 bases at V and 9 bases at J, with 3 bases between. Looked up from germline, CDR1 is MNHEY and CDR2 is SMNVEV (reference sequence). The CDR3 totals 10 residues. The CDR3 loop reads CASSLSGQYF. CDR3 sequence (DNA): TGTGCCAGCAGTTTATCGGGGCAGTACTTC.

This clonotype came up many times. The chain links TRBV12-3 or TRBV12-4 to TRBJ2-7; D call uncertain. This CDR3 comprises 12 residues. V lost 5 bases and J 4 bases, leaving 9 bases between the germline ends. The CDR3 DNA follows: TGTGCCAGCAGTCCCGGCATTTACGAGCAGTACTTC. Translating it yields CASSPGIYEQYF.

This clonotype was detected only a few times. The chain joins TRBV27 to TRBJ1-1; D gene unclear. The CDR3 consists of 16 residues. Germline V gene sequence: CDR1 MNHEY, CDR2 SMNVEV (reference sequence). V was cut by 5 bases and J by 1 base, with 17 bases left in between. The CDR3 loop reads CASSPWEGGWNTEAFF. CDR3 nucleotides: TGTGCCAGCAGTCCCTGGGAGGGTGGTTGGAACACTGAAGCTTTCTTT.

A few counts support this clonotype. The V gene is TRBV4-3, the J gene TRBJ2-7, with 9 positions matching TRBD2. The CDR3 length is 15 residues. Germline loops: CDR1 LGHNA, CDR2 YSLEER. The V and J ends lost 4 bases and 5 bases, in that order; junction bases with no gene match: 9. CDR3 in amino acids: CASSPNSGSQHEQYF. As DNA, the CDR3 is TGCGCCAGCAGCCCCAATAGCGGGAGCCAGCACGAGCAGTACTTC.

Only a few counts were recorded for this clonotype. This chain joins TRBV12-5 and TRBJ2-1; unclear D gene. From germline, CDR1 is LGHNT and CDR2 FRNRAP. Trimming removed 3 bases at V and 3 bases at J, with 9 bases between. The CDR3 length is 14 residues. As DNA, the CDR3 is TGTGCTAGTGGTTTTTGGAACAGCTACAATGAGCAGTTCTTC. It is translated as CASGFWNSYNEQFF.

There are many counts of this clonotype. The chain joins TRBV29-1 to TRBJ2-7, with a weak D call TRBD1 (6 bases). The germline gives CDR1 SQVTM, CDR2 ANQGSEA. The length of the CDR3 is 12 residues. V was pared by 6 bases and J by 2 bases, with 11 bases between. The CDR3 nucleotides are TGCAGCGTCGGCGGACAGACCTACGAGCAGTACTTC. Translating gives CSVGGQTYEQYF.

This clonotype was seen a handful of times. V gene TRBV7-2 combines with J gene TRBJ2-3, with 7 bases fitting TRBD2. Germline CDR1 is SGHTA and CDR2 is FQGNSA. Losses at the gene ends were 2 bases for V and 5 bases for J; bases not matched to a gene: 13. The CDR3 runs to 17 residues. This chain's CDR3 is CASSLNPPGREVDTQYF. The CDR3 DNA reads TGTGCCAGCAGCTTAAACCCCCCCGGCCGGGAGGTAGATACGCAGTATTTT.

This clonotype occurred many times. The rearrangement joins TRBV9 to TRBJ2-5, with D possibly called TRBD1 or TRBD2 (6 bases each). The length of the CDR3 is 15 residues. The ends were cut back, 0 bases at V and 4 bases at J, with 13 bases in the middle. CDR1 and CDR2 from the germline V gene are SGDLS and YYNGEE. The CDR3 loop is CASSVDLGGGETQYF. The CDR3 nucleotides read TGTGCCAGCAGCGTAGACCTAGGGGGAGGAGAGACCCAGTACTTC.

This clonotype was counted only a few times. This chain links TRBV6-2 or TRBV6-3 with TRBJ2-7; unclear D gene. CDR1 MNHEY and CDR2 SVGEGT come from the germline V gene. With 5 bases removed from V and 0 bases from J, the gap between germline ends came to 8 bases. The CDR3 consists of 13 residues. The CDR3: CASSHKISYEQYF. CDR3 sequence (DNA): TGTGCCAGCAGTCACAAGATCTCCTACGAGCAGTACTTC.

Remarks on this clonotype: Possible read error: a much larger clone is one base away. The rearrangement joins TRBV20-1 to TRBJ2-7; the D call may be TRBD1 or TRBD2 (5 bases each). Germline V CDR1 and CDR2: DFQATT, SNEGSKA (reference sequence). The CDR3 is 13 residues long. The CDR3 sequence is CSARRDLSYEQNF. The CDR3 DNA reads TGCAGTGCTAGAAGGGACCTCTCCTACGAGCAGAACTTC.